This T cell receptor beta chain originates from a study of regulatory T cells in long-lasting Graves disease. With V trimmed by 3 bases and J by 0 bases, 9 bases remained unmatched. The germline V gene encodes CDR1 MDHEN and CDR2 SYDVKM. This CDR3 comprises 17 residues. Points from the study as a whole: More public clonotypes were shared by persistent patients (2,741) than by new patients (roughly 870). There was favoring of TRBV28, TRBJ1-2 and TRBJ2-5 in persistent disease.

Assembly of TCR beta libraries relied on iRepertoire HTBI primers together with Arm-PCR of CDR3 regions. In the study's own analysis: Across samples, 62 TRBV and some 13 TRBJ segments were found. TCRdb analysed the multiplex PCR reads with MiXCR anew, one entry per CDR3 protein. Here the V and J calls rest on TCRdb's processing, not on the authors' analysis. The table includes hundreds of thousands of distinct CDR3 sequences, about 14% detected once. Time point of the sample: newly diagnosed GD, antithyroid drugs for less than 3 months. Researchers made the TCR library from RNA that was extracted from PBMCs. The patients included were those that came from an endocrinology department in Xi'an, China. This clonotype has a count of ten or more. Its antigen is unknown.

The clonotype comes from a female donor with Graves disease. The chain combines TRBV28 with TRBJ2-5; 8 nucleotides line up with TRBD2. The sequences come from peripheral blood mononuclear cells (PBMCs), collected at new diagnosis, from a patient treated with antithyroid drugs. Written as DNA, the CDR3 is TGTGCCAGCAGTTTGGCACTAGCGGCCTGGTACCAAGAGACCCAGTACTTC. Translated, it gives CASSLALAAWYQETQYF.